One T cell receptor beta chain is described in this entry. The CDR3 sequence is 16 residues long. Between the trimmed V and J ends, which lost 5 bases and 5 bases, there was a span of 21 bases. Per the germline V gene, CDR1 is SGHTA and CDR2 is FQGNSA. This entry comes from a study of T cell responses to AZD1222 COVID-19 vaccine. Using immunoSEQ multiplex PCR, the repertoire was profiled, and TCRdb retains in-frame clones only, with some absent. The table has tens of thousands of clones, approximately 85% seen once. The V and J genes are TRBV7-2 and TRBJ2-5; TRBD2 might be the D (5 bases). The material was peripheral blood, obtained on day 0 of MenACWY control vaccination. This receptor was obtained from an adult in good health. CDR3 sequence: CASSPIGRGSGETQYF. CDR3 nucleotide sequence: TGTGCCAGCAGCCCTATCGGTCGGGGATCGGGTGAGACCCAGTACTTC.